This entry concerns a single TCR beta chain. What it binds is unknown. This specimen belongs to a study of shared clonotypes between healthy human individuals. Only CD45RO-negative cells positively selected for CCR7 counted as naive CD8 cells, so terminally differentiated effector memory CD45RA+ cells were excluded. TCRdb's table, derived via immunoSEQ multiplex PCR, lists solely in-frame clones and lacks some. The repertoire consists of millions of clones, with just under 95% occurring once and the leading ten covering roughly 1.1%. Study results and limitations: Sequencing depth was predicted to influence how clonotypes are shared among donors.

Sequenced: naive CD8+ T cells sorted from blood. The TCR was taken from a man between 18 and 35 years old in good health.

The CDR3 sequence is CASSIGQAPYNEQFF. The CDR3 coding sequence is TGTGCCAGTAGTATAGGACAAGCTCCCTACAATGAGCAGTTCTTC. This chain links TRBV19 with TRBJ2-1; D uncertain. V lost 1 base and J 2 bases, leaving 9 bases between the germline ends. CDR3 size: 15 residues. In germline, CDR1 is LNHDA, CDR2 SQIVND (reference sequence).